This T cell receptor (beta chain) is drawn from a study of T cell changes during pregnancy in multiple sclerosis. Generated by immunoSEQ multiplex PCR, the TCRdb table keeps only in-frame clones and is missing some. The data hold about 41,000 clones, with roughly 90% observed a single time. Unmatched junction bases numbered 7, after V lost 0 bases and J lost 5 bases. Germline V gene lookup returns CDR1 SGHDN and CDR2 FVKESK. There are 16 residues in the CDR3. This clone showed up just once. This clonotype was obtained from a female donor with multiple sclerosis, enrolled in a pregnancy study. The specimen comprised CD8+ T cells from peripheral blood mononuclear cells, sampled in the third trimester of pregnancy. The chain employs TRBV14 and TRBJ2-5; 9 bases are a match to TRBD1. CDR3 nucleotide sequence: TGTGCCAGCAGCCAAGAGGGACAGGGAGTATGGGAGACCCAGTACTTC. Its translation is CASSQEGQGVWETQYF.